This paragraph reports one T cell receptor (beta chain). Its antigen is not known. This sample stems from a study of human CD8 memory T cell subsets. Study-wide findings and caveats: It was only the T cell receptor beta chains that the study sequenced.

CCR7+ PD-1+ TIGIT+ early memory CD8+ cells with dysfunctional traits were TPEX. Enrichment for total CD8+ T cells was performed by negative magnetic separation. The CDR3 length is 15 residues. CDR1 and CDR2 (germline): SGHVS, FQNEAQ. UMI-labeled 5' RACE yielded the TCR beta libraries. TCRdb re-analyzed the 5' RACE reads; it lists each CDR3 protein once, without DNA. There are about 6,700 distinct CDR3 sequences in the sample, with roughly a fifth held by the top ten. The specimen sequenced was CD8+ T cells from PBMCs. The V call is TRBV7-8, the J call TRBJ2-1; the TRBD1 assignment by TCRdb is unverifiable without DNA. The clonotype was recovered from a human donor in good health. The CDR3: CASSVRRDRHNEQFF.